This TCR beta chain derives from a study of esophageal squamous cell carcinoma under preoperative chemotherapy. MiXCR was run by TCRdb on the PCR reads, yielding one entry per CDR3 protein. The sample shows about 32,000 distinct CDR3 sequences, roughly 52% of them seen only once. Documented time point: after preoperative PTX-NDP chemotherapy. This clonotype has a count of ten or more. Sample collection was performed from a patient given preoperative chemotherapy. The sequence derives from a human donor with esophageal squamous cell carcinoma. The donor label of this sample is uncertain.

In DNA form, the CDR3 reads TGTGCCAGCAGTTTAGGACGGAAGGTCGGGGAGCTGTTTTTT. This codes for CASSLGRKVGELFF. The chain has TRBV6-5 and TRBJ2-2; D not certain. Germline lookup yields CDR1 MNHEY and CDR2 SVGAGI. The CDR3 contains 14 residues. V lost 4 bases, J lost 7 bases, and 13 bases lay in between.